These T cell receptor beta chains were read from a single sample in a study of T cell responses to AZD1222 COVID-19 vaccine. This table comes from immunoSEQ multiplex PCR, and its TCRdb copy is limited to in-frame clones, with some not included. The table records more than 95,000 clones, about nine tenths of them present only once. Sequences were derived from peripheral blood, sampled on day 0 of MenACWY control vaccination. The receptors originated from an adult in good health. CDR3s include the opening cysteine and the closing phenylalanine or tryptophan. A D gene is named only where the DNA matches it firmly. Not every row has a clone size; where given, it reads once, few, many or a size class.

j_call: TRBJ2-3
d_call: NA
v_call: TRBV2
clone_size: NA
cdr3_nt: TGTGCCAGCAATCCCGGGAACACAGATACGCAGTATTTT
cdr3_aa: CASNPGNTDTQYF

j_call: TRBJ1-3
d_call: NA
v_call: TRBV3-1/TRBV3-2
clone_size: NA
cdr3_nt: TGTGCCAGCAGCCAAGGGGGGGACCTCTTTCTTTCCGGAAACACCATATATTTT
cdr3_aa: CASSQGGDLFLSGNTIYF

j_call: TRBJ1-5
d_call: NA
v_call: TRBV11-2
clone_size: once
cdr3_nt: TGTGCCAGCAGCTTAGGCAGGGGTAATCAGCCCCAGCATTTT
cdr3_aa: CASSLGRGNQPQHF

j_call: TRBJ1-6
d_call: NA
v_call: TRBV2
clone_size: NA
cdr3_nt: TGTGCCAGCAGTGGGGCAGGGGCGAATTCACCCCTCCACTTT
cdr3_aa: CASSGAGANSPLHF

j_call: TRBJ1-1
d_call: NA
v_call: TRBV5-6
clone_size: NA
cdr3_nt: TGTGCCAGCAGCTATTCTGGGTGGGGGGACACTGAAGCTTTCTTT
cdr3_aa: CASSYSGWGDTEAFF

j_call: TRBJ1-2
d_call: TRBD1
v_call: TRBV28
clone_size: NA
cdr3_nt: TGTGCCAGCAGTTGGACAGGAGGTAACTATGGCTACACCTTC
cdr3_aa: CASSWTGGNYGYTF

j_call: TRBJ2-3
d_call: TRBD2
v_call: TRBV6-1
clone_size: medium-sized
cdr3_nt: TGTGCCAGCAGTGAAACTAGCGGGAGCGGTACAGATACGCAGTATTTT
cdr3_aa: CASSETSGSGTDTQYF

j_call: TRBJ1-5
d_call: NA
v_call: TRBV19
clone_size: NA
cdr3_nt: TGTGCCAGTAGTGTCCTTCTGGGGCCCCAGCATTTT
cdr3_aa: CASSVLLGPQHF

j_call: TRBJ2-7
d_call: NA
v_call: TRBV7-9
clone_size: NA
cdr3_nt: TGTGCCAGCAGCTTCACAGGTACCTCGAGAGGGGACGAGCAGTACTTC
cdr3_aa: CASSFTGTSRGDEQYF

j_call: TRBJ1-6
d_call: NA
v_call: TRBV27
clone_size: NA
cdr3_nt: TGTGCCAGCAGTCCCTGGGGGGGCCTCTCCTATAATTCACCCCTCCACTTT
cdr3_aa: CASSPWGGLSYNSPLHF

j_call: TRBJ1-5
d_call: NA
v_call: TRBV5-8
clone_size: NA
cdr3_nt: TGTGCCAGCAGCTTGTTCCGGGGCTCGAATCAGCCCCAGCATTTT
cdr3_aa: CASSLFRGSNQPQHF

j_call: TRBJ1-2
d_call: NA
v_call: TRBV7-2
clone_size: NA
cdr3_nt: TGTGCCAGCAGCTTAGGCCCTTTTGGCTACACCTTC
cdr3_aa: CASSLGPFGYTF

j_call: TRBJ2-7
d_call: NA
v_call: TRBV9
clone_size: NA
cdr3_nt: TGTGCCAGCAGCGTAGAGGATAGAGGGTCCTACGAGCAGTACTTC
cdr3_aa: CASSVEDRGSYEQYF

j_call: TRBJ2-6
d_call: TRBD2
v_call: TRBV27
clone_size: NA
cdr3_nt: TGTGCCAGCAGTCCACGGATACGGACGGGGGACTACCGCTCTGGGGCCAACGTCCTGACTTTC
cdr3_aa: CASSPRIRTGDYRSGANVLTF

j_call: TRBJ1-6
d_call: TRBD1
v_call: TRBV3-1/TRBV3-2
clone_size: NA
cdr3_nt: TGTGCCAGAACTAGACGCCGGGACAGGGGTATACCCCTCCACTTT
cdr3_aa: CARTRRRDRGIPLHF

j_call: TRBJ2-7
d_call: TRBD2
v_call: TRBV15
clone_size: once
cdr3_nt: TGTGCCACCAGCAGAGATCGCCCTAGCGGGAGCTCCTACGAGCAGTACTTC
cdr3_aa: CATSRDRPSGSSYEQYF

j_call: TRBJ2-1
d_call: NA
v_call: TRBV24-1
clone_size: NA
cdr3_nt: TGTGCCACCAGTGATTTCCCCGGACCGGGGGTTGTGAATGAGCAGTTCTTC
cdr3_aa: CATSDFPGPGVVNEQFF

j_call: TRBJ2-1
d_call: NA
v_call: TRBV29-1
clone_size: NA
cdr3_nt: TGCAGCTCTACCCGAGCGATTCTGCTCAATGAGCAGTTCTTC
cdr3_aa: CSSTRAILLNEQFF

j_call: TRBJ2-3
d_call: NA
v_call: TRBV7-2
clone_size: NA
cdr3_nt: TGTGCCAGCAGGCCCCCGGGACTGAACACAGATACGCAGTATTTT
cdr3_aa: CASRPPGLNTDTQYF

j_call: TRBJ1-4
d_call: NA
v_call: TRBV5-4
clone_size: NA
cdr3_nt: TGTGCCAGCCATCGTGGCGAAAAACTGTTTTTT
cdr3_aa: CASHRGEKLFF

j_call: TRBJ2-3
d_call: NA
v_call: TRBV7-3
clone_size: NA
cdr3_nt: TGTGCCAGCAGCTTAACGACGAGAACGGGAGCTCTAACAGATACGCAGTATTTT
cdr3_aa: CASSLTTRTGALTDTQYF

j_call: TRBJ2-5
d_call: NA
v_call: TRBV14
clone_size: few
cdr3_nt: TGTGCCAGCAGCCAAGCCTTATTAGGAGGGGAGACCCAGTACTTC
cdr3_aa: CASSQALLGGETQYF